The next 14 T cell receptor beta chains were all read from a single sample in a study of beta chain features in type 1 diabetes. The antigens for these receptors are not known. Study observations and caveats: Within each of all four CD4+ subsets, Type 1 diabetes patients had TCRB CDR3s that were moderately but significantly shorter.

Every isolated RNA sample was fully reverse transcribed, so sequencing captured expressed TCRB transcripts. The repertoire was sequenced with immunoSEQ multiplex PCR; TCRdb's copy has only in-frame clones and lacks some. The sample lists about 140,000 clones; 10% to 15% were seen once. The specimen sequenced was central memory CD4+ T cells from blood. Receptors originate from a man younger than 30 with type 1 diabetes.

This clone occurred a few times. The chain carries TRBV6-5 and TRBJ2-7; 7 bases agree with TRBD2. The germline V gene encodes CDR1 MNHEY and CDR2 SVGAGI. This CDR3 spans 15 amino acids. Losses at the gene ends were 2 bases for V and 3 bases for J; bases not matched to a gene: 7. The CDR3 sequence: CASSYNSGGGYEQYF. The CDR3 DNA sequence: TGTGCCAGCAGTTACAATTCTGGGGGGGGCTACGAGCAGTACTTC.

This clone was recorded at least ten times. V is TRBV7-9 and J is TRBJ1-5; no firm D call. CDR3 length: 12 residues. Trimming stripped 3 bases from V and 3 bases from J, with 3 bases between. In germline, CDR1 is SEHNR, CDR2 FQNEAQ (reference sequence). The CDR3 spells CASSFPNQPQHF. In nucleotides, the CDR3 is TGTGCCAGCAGCTTCCCCAATCAGCCCCAGCATTTT.

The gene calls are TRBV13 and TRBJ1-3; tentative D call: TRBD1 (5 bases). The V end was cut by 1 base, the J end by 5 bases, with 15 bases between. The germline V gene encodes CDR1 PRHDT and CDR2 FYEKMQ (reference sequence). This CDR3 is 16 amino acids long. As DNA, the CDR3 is TGTGCCAGCAGCTTAGAGACCCCAGGGTGGAGAAACACCATATATTTT. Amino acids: CASSLETPGWRNTIYF.

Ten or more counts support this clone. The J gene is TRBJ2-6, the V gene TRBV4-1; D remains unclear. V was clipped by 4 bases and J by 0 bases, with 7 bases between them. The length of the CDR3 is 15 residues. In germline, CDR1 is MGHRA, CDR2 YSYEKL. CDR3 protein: CASSPFHSGANVLTF. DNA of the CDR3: TGCGCCAGCAGCCCCTTCCACTCTGGGGCCAACGTCCTGACTTTC.

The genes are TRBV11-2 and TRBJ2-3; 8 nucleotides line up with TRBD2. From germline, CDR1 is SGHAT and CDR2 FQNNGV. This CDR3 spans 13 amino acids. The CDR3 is CVYSSSGSDTQYF. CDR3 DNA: TGTGTTTATTCGTCTAGCGGGTCAGATACGCAGTATTTT. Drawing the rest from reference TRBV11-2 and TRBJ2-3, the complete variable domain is EAGVAQSPRYKIIEKRQSVAFWCNPISGHATLYWYQQILGQGPKLLIQFQNNGVVDDSQLPKDRFSAERLKGVDSTLKIQPAKLEDSAVYLCVYSSSGSDTQYFGPGTRLTVL.

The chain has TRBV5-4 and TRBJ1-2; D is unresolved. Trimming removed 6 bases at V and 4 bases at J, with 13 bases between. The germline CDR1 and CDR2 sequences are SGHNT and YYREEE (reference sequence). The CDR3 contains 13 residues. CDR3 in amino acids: CASKGFEGYGYTF. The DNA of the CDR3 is TGTGCCAGCAAGGGATTCGAGGGCTATGGCTACACCTTC.

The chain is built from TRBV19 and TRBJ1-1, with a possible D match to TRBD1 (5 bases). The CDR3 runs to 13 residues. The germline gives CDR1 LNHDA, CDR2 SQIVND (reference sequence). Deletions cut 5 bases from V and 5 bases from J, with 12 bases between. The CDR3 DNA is TGTGCCAGTAGTCCCTCCGGGGGGACTGAAGCTTTCTTT. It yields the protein CASSPSGGTEAFF.

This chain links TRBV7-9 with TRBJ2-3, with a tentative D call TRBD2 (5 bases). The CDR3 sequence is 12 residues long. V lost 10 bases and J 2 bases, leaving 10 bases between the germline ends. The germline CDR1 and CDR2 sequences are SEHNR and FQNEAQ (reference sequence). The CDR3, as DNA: TGTGCCAAGGGTAGCGCCACAGATACGCAGTATTTT. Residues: CAKGSATDTQYF. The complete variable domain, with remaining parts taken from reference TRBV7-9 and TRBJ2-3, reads DTGVSQNPRHKITKRGQNVTFRCDPISEHNRLYWYRQTLGQGPEFLTYFQNEAQLEKSRLLSDRFSAERPKGSFSTLEIQRTEQGDSAMYLCAKGSATDTQYFGPGTRLTVL.

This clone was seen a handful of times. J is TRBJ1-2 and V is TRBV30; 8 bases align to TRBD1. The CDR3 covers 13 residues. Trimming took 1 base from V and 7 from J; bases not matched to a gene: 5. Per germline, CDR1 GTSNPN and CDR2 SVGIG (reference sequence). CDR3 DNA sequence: TGTGCCTGGAGTGCACAGGGGGGAGGTGGCTACACCTTC. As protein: CAWSAQGGGGYTF.

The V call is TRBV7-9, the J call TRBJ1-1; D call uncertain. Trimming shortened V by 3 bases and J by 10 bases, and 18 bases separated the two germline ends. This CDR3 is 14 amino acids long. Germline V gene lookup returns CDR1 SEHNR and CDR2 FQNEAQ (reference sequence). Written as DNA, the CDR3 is TGTGCCAGCAGCTTCTCGGGTGCGAGGTCGGGAGCTTTCTTT. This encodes CASSFSGARSGAFF.

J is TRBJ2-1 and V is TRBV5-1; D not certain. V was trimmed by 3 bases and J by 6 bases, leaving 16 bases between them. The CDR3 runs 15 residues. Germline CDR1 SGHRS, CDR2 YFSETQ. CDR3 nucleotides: TGCGCCAGCAGCTGGGCAGGATCAGGCGGCAATGAGCAGTTCTTC. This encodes CASSWAGSGGNEQFF.

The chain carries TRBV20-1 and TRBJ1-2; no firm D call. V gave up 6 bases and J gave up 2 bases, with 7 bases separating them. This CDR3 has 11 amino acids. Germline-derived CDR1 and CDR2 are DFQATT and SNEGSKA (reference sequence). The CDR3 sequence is CSAIENYGYTF. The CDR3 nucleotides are TGCAGTGCCATTGAAAACTATGGCTACACCTTC.

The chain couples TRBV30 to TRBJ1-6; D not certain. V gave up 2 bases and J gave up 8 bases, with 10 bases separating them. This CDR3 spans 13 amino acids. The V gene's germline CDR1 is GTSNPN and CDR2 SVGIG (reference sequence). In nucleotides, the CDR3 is TGTGCCTGGAGTATAGAAAGGGATTCACCCCTCCACTTT. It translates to CAWSIERDSPLHF.

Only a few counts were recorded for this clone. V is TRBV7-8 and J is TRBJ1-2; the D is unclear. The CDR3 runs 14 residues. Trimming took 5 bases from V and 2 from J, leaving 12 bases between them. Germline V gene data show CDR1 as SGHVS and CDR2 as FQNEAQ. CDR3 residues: CASSGRTENYGYTF. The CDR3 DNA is TGTGCCAGCAGCGGAAGGACGGAGAACTATGGCTACACCTTC.